A selection of T cell receptor beta chains follows, all from one sample in a study of metastatic and nonmetastatic thyroid tumors. TCRdb redid the clone calls on the PCR reads using MiXCR. This sample has about 21,000 clones; roughly 22% occur once, and the top ten carry about 9.4%. The source material was tumor tissue. These receptors all come from a male donor with papillary thyroid cancer or a benign thyroid nodule (not recorded which). Some clones in this sample may be carry-over from other donors' samples. The CDR3 runs from the conserved cysteine through the conserved F or W. Each record gives: J gene, V gene, clone size, CDR3 protein. The size entry is marked missing in some rows and otherwise reads once, few, many or a size class.

TRBJ2-5 TRBV20-1 . CRARWGKAGETQYF
TRBJ2-1 TRBV12-3/TRBV12-4 . CASSHGTSGFRGQFF
TRBJ1-4 TRBV20-1 many CSARDSRAPEKLFF
TRBJ2-3 TRBV13 many CASSLWGLTDTQYF
TRBJ2-5 TRBV7-3 . CASSLNAGAPETQYF
TRBJ2-3 TRBV2 many CASSRPAEAGGPDTQYF
TRBJ1-2 TRBV14 many CASSLGPHLNYGYTF
TRBJ2-1 TRBV11-2 medium-sized CASSFSRNNEQFF
TRBJ1-2 TRBV6-1 . CASSVAGGRGYGYTF
TRBJ2-1 TRBV10-3 medium-sized CAISQPGLAGQNEQFF
TRBJ1-2 TRBV6-6 many CASSYVGRGHGYTF
TRBJ1-1 TRBV2 many CASTPNRVEAFF
TRBJ2-1 TRBV28 large CASSLGTSGEQFF
TRBJ2-3 TRBV5-1 many CASSLSHPTDTQYF
TRBJ2-7 TRBV28 medium-sized CASLERQNLRQYF
TRBJ2-7 TRBV6-1 few CASRQGSTTEQYF
TRBJ2-1 TRBV2 many CAGGLAEPSSYNEQFF
TRBJ2-3 TRBV11-2 many CASSPPGTGTDTQYF
TRBJ1-1 TRBV28 . CASQDVQPGEAFF
TRBJ2-3 TRBV20-1 medium-sized CSAKGAGAPDTQYF
TRBJ2-5 TRBV20-1 many CSVYGEGGIETQYF
TRBJ2-1 TRBV2 many CASRETSGSDEQFF
TRBJ1-1 TRBV14 many CASSQQQIFGLPNTEAFF
TRBJ1-1 TRBV30 many CAWRTPGLATEAFF
TRBJ1-4 TRBV6-4 . CASSAGTNEKLFF
TRBJ2-5 TRBV5-1 . CASSHGRGEETQYF
TRBJ2-3 TRBV7-2 many CASSLRLAGPSTDTQYF
TRBJ1-4 TRBV5-1 many CASSSGGQEREKLFF
TRBJ2-7 TRBV5-1 . CASSPRQETYEQYF
TRBJ2-7 TRBV6-1 few CASSPNLQVSYEQYF
TRBJ1-3 TRBV28 many CASSLRDTLGGNTIYF
TRBJ2-7 TRBV3-1 once CASSPLTSVAYEQYF
TRBJ2-2 TRBV9 many CASSMDFGGELFF
TRBJ1-5 TRBV10-1 once CASSKKGRTRVKPQHF
TRBJ1-3 TRBV3-1 many CASSQWGAGGNTIYF
TRBJ1-5 TRBV9 many CASSVDGQANQPQHF
TRBJ2-5 TRBV4-1 . CASSVPGLGVEAQYF
TRBJ2-7 TRBV12-3/TRBV12-4 few CASIPSGRSLGEQYF
TRBJ2-2 TRBV18 . CARSPQDTGVLYF
TRBJ2-7 TRBV11-2 medium-sized CASSPTRTTYEQYF
TRBJ1-2 TRBV28 . CASIPGSPRGYTF
TRBJ2-7 TRBV13 few CASGRLTEQYF
TRBJ2-3 TRBV5-1 many CATRESGDTQYF
TRBJ1-2 TRBV6-2/TRBV6-3 . CTSSVTEHYGYRF
TRBJ2-2 TRBV28 many CASSNPGQGVGELFF
TRBJ1-2 TRBV11-3 once CASSLDGYYGYTF
TRBJ2-7 TRBV5-1 . CASSGTGYQYF
TRBJ1-1 TRBV30 medium-sized CAWSGLLLNTEAFF
TRBJ2-7 TRBV6-1 . CASSSRPGEQYF
TRBJ1-6 TRBV3-1 . CASSPTGGPNSPLHF
TRBJ1-5 TRBV3-1 many CASSQKSRKSNQPQHF